The 7 T cell receptor beta chains in this list originate from one sample, sequenced in a study of T cell repertoires in cytomegalovirus infection. TCRdb itself ran the reads through MiXCR, one entry per CDR3 protein. Among 250,000 or so distinct CDR3 sequences listed, about 18% were seen once. The sequenced sample was CD8+ T cells from PBMCs. These receptors all stem from a human donor in good health (CMV status not recorded). Some clones in this sample may be carry-over from other donors' samples.

This clonotype was recorded many times. The genes are TRBV7-6 and TRBJ2-2, with D unresolved. The V end lost 5 bases, the J end lost 1 base, and 14 bases lay between the germline ends. The CDR3 length is 16 residues. Looked up from germline, CDR1 is SGHVS and CDR2 is FNYEAQ. CDR3 coding DNA: TGTGCCAGCAGCAATTACCAGGAGAAGAACACCGGGGAGCTGTTTTTT. Its protein is CASSNYQEKNTGELFF.

This clonotype was observed a few times. The CDR3 spells CASSLAPGGSYEQYF. The DNA for the CDR3 is TGTGCCAGCAGCTTAGCCCCGGGGGGCTCCTACGAGCAGTACTTC. The J gene is TRBJ2-7, the V gene TRBV7-9, with 7 bases that match TRBD2. The CDR3 runs 15 residues. In germline, CDR1 is SEHNR, CDR2 FQNEAQ (reference sequence). Trimming cost V 0 bases and J 0 bases; bases outside gene matches: 2.

Ten or more counts support this clonotype. The V gene is TRBV7-2, the J gene TRBJ2-6; the D is unclear. The V end lost 5 bases, the J end lost 0 bases, and 5 bases lay between the germline ends. CDR1 and CDR2 from the germline V gene are SGHTA and FQGNSA. There are 14 residues in the CDR3. CDR3 amino acids: CASSLISGANVLTF. CDR3 nucleotides: TGTGCCAGCAGCCTGATCTCTGGGGCCAACGTCCTGACTTTC.

The J gene is TRBJ1-6, the V gene TRBV5-1, with a weak D call TRBD1 (5 bases). CDR1 is SGHRS and CDR2 is YFSETQ in the germline V gene. The V and J ends lost 2 bases and 8 bases respectively, with 17 bases between them. The CDR3 runs 16 residues. In DNA, the CDR3 is TGCGCCAGCAGCTTCAAGGTGGAGGACAATTATTCACCCCTCCACTTT. It translates to CASSFKVEDNYSPLHF.

There are a few counts of this clonotype. The chain uses TRBV6-2 or TRBV6-3 and TRBJ2-1; 10 bases map to TRBD2. V trimming: 7 bases; J trimming: 8 bases; junction bases outside the gene matches: 11. CDR1 is MNHEY and CDR2 is SVGEGT in the germline V gene. The CDR3 length is 15 residues. CDR3 protein: CASITLAGGGDEQFF. Written as DNA, the CDR3 is TGTGCCAGCATTACATTAGCGGGGGGAGGCGATGAGCAGTTCTTC.

This clonotype was picked up many times. V is TRBV7-9 and J is TRBJ2-3; possible D gene TRBD2, 5 bases. The CDR3 runs 15 residues. CDR1 is SEHNR and CDR2 is FQNEAQ in the germline V gene (reference sequence). V gave up 2 bases and J gave up 4 bases, with 13 bases separating them. This chain's CDR3 is CASSLRPPEADTQYF. Written as DNA, the CDR3 is TGTGCCAGCAGCTTACGGCCTCCGGAGGCAGATACGCAGTATTTT.

This clonotype appeared a few times. V and J are TRBV28 and TRBJ2-7; D is undetermined. The CDR3 runs 11 residues. The V and J ends lost 5 bases and 3 bases respectively, with 5 bases between them. CDR1 and CDR2 from the germline V gene are MDHEN and SYDVKM. CDR3 DNA: TGTGCCAGCAGTACATTCTACGAGCAGTACTTC. It encodes CASSTFYEQYF.